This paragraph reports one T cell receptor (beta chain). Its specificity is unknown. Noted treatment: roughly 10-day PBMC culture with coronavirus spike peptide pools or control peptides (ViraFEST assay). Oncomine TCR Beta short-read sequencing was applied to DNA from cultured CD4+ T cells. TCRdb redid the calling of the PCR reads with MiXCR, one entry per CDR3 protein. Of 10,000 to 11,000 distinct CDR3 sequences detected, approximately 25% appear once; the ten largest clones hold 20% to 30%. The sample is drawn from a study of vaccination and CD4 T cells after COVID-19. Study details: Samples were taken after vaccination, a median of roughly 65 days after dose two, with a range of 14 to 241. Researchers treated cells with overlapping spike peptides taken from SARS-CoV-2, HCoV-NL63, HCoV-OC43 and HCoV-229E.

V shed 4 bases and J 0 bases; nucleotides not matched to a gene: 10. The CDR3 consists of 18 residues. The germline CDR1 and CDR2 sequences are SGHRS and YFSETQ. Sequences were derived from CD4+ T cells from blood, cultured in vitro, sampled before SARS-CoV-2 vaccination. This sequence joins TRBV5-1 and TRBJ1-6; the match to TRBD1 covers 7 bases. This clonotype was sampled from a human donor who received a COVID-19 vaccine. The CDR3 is CASSPDRSHLSYNSPLHF. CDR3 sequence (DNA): TGCGCCAGCAGCCCGGACAGGTCACACCTCTCCTATAATTCACCCCTCCACTTT.